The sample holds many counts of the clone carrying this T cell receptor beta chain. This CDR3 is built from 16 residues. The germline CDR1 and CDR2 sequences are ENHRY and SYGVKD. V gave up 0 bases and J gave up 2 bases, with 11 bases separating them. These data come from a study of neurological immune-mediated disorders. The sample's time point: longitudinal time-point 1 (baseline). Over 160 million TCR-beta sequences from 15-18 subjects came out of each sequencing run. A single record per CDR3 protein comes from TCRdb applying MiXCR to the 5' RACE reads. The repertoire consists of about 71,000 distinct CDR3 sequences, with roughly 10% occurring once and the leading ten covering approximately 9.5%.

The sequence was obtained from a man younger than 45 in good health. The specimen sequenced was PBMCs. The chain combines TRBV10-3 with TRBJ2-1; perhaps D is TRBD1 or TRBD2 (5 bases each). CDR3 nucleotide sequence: TGTGCCATCAGTGAGTCGGGACGGTCAGCCTACAATGAGCAGTTCTTC. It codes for CAISESGRSAYNEQFF.